This TCR beta chain was profiled in a study of T-cell reconstitution after alpha-beta-depleted transplantation in children. During its preparation, the TCRbeta library received unique molecular identifiers. TCRdb ran MiXCR on the PCR reads and lists one entry per CDR3 protein. The repertoire holds hundreds of thousands of distinct CDR3 sequences, with roughly 15% as singletons. In germline, CDR1 is MDHEN, CDR2 SYDVKM. This CDR3 is built from 16 residues. V trimming: 5 bases; J trimming: 5 bases; junction bases outside the gene matches: 7. The V and J genes are TRBV28 and TRBJ1-5, with 12 bases fitting TRBD1. This receptor was identified in a human donor who donated a stem cell graft to a child with acute myeloid leukemia. The sequences come from PBMCs from the stem cell graft donor, collected from the stem cell graft. The CDR3 here is CASSGGTGGRHQPQHF. The CDR3 DNA follows: TGTGCCAGCAGTGGGGGGACAGGGGGCAGACATCAGCCCCAGCATTTT.